The rows below give T cell receptor beta chains drawn from one sample of a study of cytomegalovirus exposure and HLA in healthy donors. The repertoire was sequenced with immunoSEQ multiplex PCR; TCRdb's copy has only in-frame clones and lacks some. The table records about 160,000 clones, roughly 90% of them present only once. Sequenced sample: PBMCs. These receptors were taken from a woman between 18 and 29 years old in good health and CMV-seropositive. Both conserved end residues are part of each CDR3. Fields, in order: J gene, V gene, CDR3 protein.

J gene: TRBJ1-3; V gene: TRBV2; CDR3 protein: CASSLEGGSSGNTIYF
J gene: TRBJ2-1; V gene: TRBV6-1; CDR3 protein: CASSGAPRDWQVSYNEQFF
J gene: TRBJ2-2; V gene: TRBV5-4; CDR3 protein: CASSTGTGGTGELFF
J gene: TRBJ2-7; V gene: TRBV7-2; CDR3 protein: CASKGPGQRPYEQYF
J gene: TRBJ2-1; V gene: TRBV12-5; CDR3 protein: CASGPLGSIIDRAFSYNEQFF
J gene: TRBJ2-7; V gene: TRBV11-2; CDR3 protein: CASSLVSGAAYEQYF
J gene: TRBJ1-1; V gene: TRBV19; CDR3 protein: CASSILRRVNTEAFF
J gene: TRBJ2-1; V gene: TRBV28; CDR3 protein: CASSLSILGRGEQFF
J gene: TRBJ1-1; V gene: TRBV18; CDR3 protein: CASSPPSRTEAFF
J gene: TRBJ1-2; V gene: TRBV20-1; CDR3 protein: CSARHSYGYTF
J gene: TRBJ1-1; V gene: TRBV19; CDR3 protein: CASSPTLNTEAFF
J gene: TRBJ1-2; V gene: TRBV5-3; CDR3 protein: CARSFGRAAGYTF
J gene: TRBJ2-7; V gene: TRBV7-8; CDR3 protein: CASSLGGRGWIYEQYF
J gene: TRBJ1-4; V gene: TRBV5-1; CDR3 protein: CASSSRPTVVSEKLFF
J gene: TRBJ1-5; V gene: TRBV9; CDR3 protein: CASSVYRSGQPQHF
J gene: TRBJ2-1; V gene: TRBV5-1; CDR3 protein: CASSLSASESYNEQFF
J gene: TRBJ2-1; V gene: TRBV19; CDR3 protein: CASSAPGLAYNEQFF
J gene: TRBJ2-7; V gene: TRBV27; CDR3 protein: CASSVGTGGLEQYF
J gene: TRBJ2-7; V gene: TRBV7-2; CDR3 protein: CASSWTGLSSYEQYF
J gene: TRBJ2-7; V gene: TRBV4-3; CDR3 protein: CASSQDGTGASYEQYF
J gene: TRBJ1-2; V gene: TRBV4-3; CDR3 protein: CASSEGTGDRVYGYTF
J gene: TRBJ1-2; V gene: TRBV28; CDR3 protein: CASSLQGGVYGYTF
J gene: TRBJ1-1; V gene: TRBV14; CDR3 protein: CASSQQGYSEAFF
J gene: TRBJ2-5; V gene: TRBV30; CDR3 protein: CAWSPGEKTQYF
J gene: TRBJ1-1; V gene: TRBV19; CDR3 protein: CASRTSTGRNTEAFF
J gene: TRBJ1-1; V gene: TRBV5-6; CDR3 protein: CASSFAGTEAFF
J gene: TRBJ1-5; V gene: TRBV27; CDR3 protein: CASRATGGNQPQHF
J gene: TRBJ2-3; V gene: TRBV7-7; CDR3 protein: CASSLGLAGGRDTQYF
J gene: TRBJ2-7; V gene: TRBV28; CDR3 protein: CASSFQRAGAYEQYF
J gene: TRBJ2-1; V gene: TRBV11-2; CDR3 protein: CASRPGVSGDEQFF
J gene: TRBJ1-1; V gene: TRBV2; CDR3 protein: CASRPGRGQGAVGTEAFF
J gene: TRBJ1-1; V gene: TRBV11-2; CDR3 protein: CASSWAAKAGTEAFF
J gene: TRBJ2-7; V gene: TRBV7-2; CDR3 protein: CASSQSRDSRAQYF
J gene: TRBJ1-5; V gene: TRBV18; CDR3 protein: CASSPMAWDGGDQPQHF
J gene: TRBJ2-1; V gene: TRBV11-2; CDR3 protein: CASSYFGSTSGFYNEQFF
J gene: TRBJ1-1; V gene: TRBV5-1; CDR3 protein: CASKPSGGNTEAFF
J gene: TRBJ2-5; V gene: TRBV19; CDR3 protein: CASRNRVGETQYF
J gene: TRBJ2-1; V gene: TRBV19; CDR3 protein: CASSLDSYNEQFF
J gene: TRBJ2-3; V gene: TRBV29-1; CDR3 protein: CSVVDRVTQYF
J gene: TRBJ1-2; V gene: TRBV23-1; CDR3 protein: CASSQPAVPGQSYGYTF
J gene: TRBJ1-5; V gene: TRBV23-1; CDR3 protein: CASSQIPAGYNNQPQHF
J gene: TRBJ2-5; V gene: TRBV7-3; CDR3 protein: CASSFDGRAGETQYF
J gene: TRBJ2-2; V gene: TRBV28; CDR3 protein: CASSPALHTGELFF
J gene: TRBJ2-2; V gene: TRBV27; CDR3 protein: CASSSISLTTTGELFF
J gene: TRBJ2-7; V gene: TRBV7-2; CDR3 protein: CASSSFPSSSYEQYF
J gene: TRBJ2-1; V gene: TRBV9; CDR3 protein: CASSPWEGTGDNEQFF
J gene: TRBJ2-2; V gene: TRBV7-9; CDR3 protein: CASSLDQTGRNTGELFF
J gene: TRBJ1-1; V gene: TRBV30; CDR3 protein: CAWSSGSTEAFF
J gene: TRBJ1-5; V gene: TRBV30; CDR3 protein: CAWSVWTRNQPQHF
J gene: TRBJ2-7; V gene: TRBV11-2; CDR3 protein: CASSLPGGLAGRYEQYF
J gene: TRBJ1-4; V gene: TRBV6-1; CDR3 protein: CASSEIPEKLFF
J gene: TRBJ2-7; V gene: TRBV2; CDR3 protein: CASSDPGGPSDEQYF
J gene: TRBJ1-1; V gene: TRBV6-5; CDR3 protein: CASSYPGQGGIAFF
J gene: TRBJ2-7; V gene: TRBV6-4; CDR3 protein: CASGERGLQHHEQYF
J gene: TRBJ1-1; V gene: TRBV28; CDR3 protein: CASSLDRKAFF
J gene: TRBJ2-1; V gene: TRBV9; CDR3 protein: CASSGEGLAASYNEQFF
J gene: TRBJ2-3; V gene: TRBV27; CDR3 protein: CASSLRGATDTQYF
J gene: TRBJ2-7; V gene: TRBV4-1; CDR3 protein: CASSLGSGSTYEQYF
J gene: TRBJ2-7; V gene: TRBV4-1; CDR3 protein: CASSQDPQGILYEQYF